This T cell receptor (beta chain) was found in a study of early T cells in non-severe SARS-CoV-2 infection. Deletions cut 2 bases from V and 4 bases from J, with 2 bases between. Germline lookup yields CDR1 MNHEY and CDR2 SVGEGT. The CDR3 runs 11 residues. This clonotype occurred a few times. MiXCR was run by TCRdb on the 5' RACE reads, yielding one entry per CDR3 protein. Of about 21,000 distinct CDR3 sequences in the sample, around 4.8% were seen once. The receptor was isolated from an adult who was a healthcare worker with PCR-confirmed SARS-CoV-2 infection or an uninfected control (not recorded which). The chain carries TRBV6-2 or TRBV6-3 and TRBJ2-5; no firm D call. The specimen was whole blood. For the CDR3, the DNA is TGTGCCAGCAGTTACGCAGAGACCCAGTACTTC. Amino acids: CASSYAETQYF.